Listed below are T cell receptor beta chains from one sample, sequenced in a study of blood T cell repertoires in COVID-19. TCRdb's copy holds only in-frame clones and misses some; the assay was immunoSEQ multiplex PCR. The sample has a few hundred thousand clones, 80% to 90% seen once. The sample consisted of peripheral blood. These receptors were collected from a woman aged 40 to 50 who had recovered from COVID-19. The CDR3 runs from the conserved cysteine through the conserved F or W. The order of the fields is V gene, J gene, clone size, CDR3 protein. Where a row states a size, it is once, few, many or the class of an expanded clone; other rows omit it.

TRBV27	TRBJ2-7	once	CASSFGGPAEQYF
TRBV12-5	TRBJ1-5	-	CASGFRGQPQHF
TRBV18	TRBJ2-5	-	CASSPNQETQYF
TRBV5-1	TRBJ2-1	once	CASSLAGFHNEQFF
TRBV28	TRBJ2-3	-	CASSSLRPGGTDTQYF
TRBV27	TRBJ2-3	-	CASSSGRELDTQYF
TRBV12-3/TRBV12-4	TRBJ1-1	-	CATNYRDDAEAFF
TRBV28	TRBJ2-7	-	CASSRQGSHSLYEQYF
TRBV19	TRBJ2-7	few	CARHRGPFSYEQYF
TRBV2	TRBJ1-3	-	CASSDQGSGNTIYF
TRBV5-6	TRBJ1-1	once	CASSLATGLPEAFF